A selection of T cell receptor beta chains follows, all from one sample in a study of blood T cell repertoires in COVID-19. The protocol was immunoSEQ multiplex PCR, while the TCRdb copy is restricted to in-frame clones and leaves out a portion. Of 150,000 to 180,000 clones in the sample, about 85% are singletons; the top ten hold over 0.55%. Sequencing was done on a sample of peripheral blood. These receptors originate from a man between 60 and 75 years old with COVID-19, enrolled during active disease. Each CDR3 is given with its conserved first and last residue. A D gene is named only where the DNA matches it firmly. Clone size is not always given. Where it is, it says once, few, many or a class for expanded clones.

CDR3,DNA,V,D,size,J
CASSLSGQGTSGGLTNEQFF,TGTGCCAGCAGTTTAAGCGGACAGGGGACCAGCGGGGGCCTTACCAATGAGCAGTTCTTC,TRBV27,-,-,TRBJ2-1
CASSDGTGNTEAFF,TGTGCCAGCAGTGACGGGACAGGGAACACTGAAGCTTTCTTT,TRBV6-4,TRBD1,-,TRBJ1-1
CASSEGSGGVGYTF,TGTGCCAGCTCCGAGGGCAGCGGGGGCGTTGGCTACACCTTC,TRBV18,-,-,TRBJ1-2
CASSQSVWETQYF,TGTGCCAGCAGCCAGTCGGTTTGGGAGACCCAGTACTTC,TRBV3-1/TRBV3-2,-,once,TRBJ2-5
CASPFPTGAIYTEAFF,TGTGCCAGCCCTTTCCCCACAGGGGCCATATACACTGAAGCTTTCTTT,TRBV6-4,TRBD1,-,TRBJ1-1
CASSLRGARTEAFF,TGTGCCAGCAGCCTAAGGGGTGCACGCACTGAAGCTTTCTTT,TRBV14,-,few,TRBJ1-1
CASSQEGRSGELFF,TGCGCCAGCAGCCAGGAGGGGCGATCCGGGGAGCTGTTTTTT,TRBV4-3,-,-,TRBJ2-2
CASSGGSVPTNTEAFF,TGTGCCAGCAGCGGTGGGAGCGTACCTACGAACACTGAAGCTTTCTTT,TRBV9,-,once,TRBJ1-1
CASRLTGGGSYEQYF,TGTGCCAGCAGGTTGACAGGGGGCGGATCCTACGAGCAGTACTTC,TRBV5-8,TRBD1,-,TRBJ2-7
CASSLEGLAGETQYF,TGTGCCAGCAGCTTAGAAGGACTAGCGGGAGAGACCCAGTACTTC,TRBV11-3,TRBD2,-,TRBJ2-5
CASGRPDRGNYGYTF,TGTGCTAGTGGCCGACCGGACAGGGGAAACTATGGCTACACCTTC,TRBV12-5,TRBD1,-,TRBJ1-2
CASSQDRAPSGGGELFF,TGCGCCAGCAGCCAAGATAGAGCCCCTAGCGGCGGCGGGGAGCTGTTTTTT,TRBV4-3,TRBD2,-,TRBJ2-2
CASSSPGLGAETQYF,TGTGCCAGCAGTTCACCGGGACTAGGGGCGGAGACCCAGTACTTC,TRBV28,TRBD2,-,TRBJ2-5
CASSISRGSYEQYF,TGTGCCAGTAGTATTTCCCGCGGCTCCTACGAGCAGTACTTC,TRBV19,-,-,TRBJ2-7
CASSRDRNYGYTF,TGCGCCAGCAGCCGGGACAGAAACTATGGCTACACCTTC,TRBV5-1,TRBD1,-,TRBJ1-2
CASYPGLAGVNEQFF,TGCGCCAGCTATCCGGGACTAGCGGGGGTGAATGAGCAGTTCTTC,TRBV5-1,TRBD2,-,TRBJ2-1
CASSLARLYYGYTF,TGTGCCAGCAGCTTGGCTCGTTTGTATTATGGCTACACCTTC,TRBV5-8,-,-,TRBJ1-2
CSVGSLSYGYTF,TGCAGCGTTGGGTCACTATCCTATGGCTACACCTTC,TRBV29-1,-,-,TRBJ1-2